This entry is about one T cell receptor beta chain. Its antigen is as yet unknown. This sample was included in a study of long-term antiretroviral therapy in people with HIV. Study observations and caveats: Nothing was known about ART adherence, viral resistance or changes in therapy.

Run at survey level, the immunoSEQ assay was version v3.0. Measured with immunoSEQ multiplex PCR; TCRdb has only the in-frame clones, and not every one. The sample includes 28,000 or so clones, roughly 88% seen only once; the top ten take roughly 3.5%. The V gene's germline CDR1 is LNHDA and CDR2 SQIVND (reference sequence). The CDR3 is made up of 17 amino acids. With V trimmed by 3 bases and J by 4 bases, 7 bases remained unmatched. DNA was extracted from around 1-9.1 million thawed cryopreserved PBMC. The source material was unsorted PBMCs, sampled 0.8 years before starting antiretroviral therapy. The chain has TRBV19 and TRBJ2-3; TRBD2 aligns across 13 bases. The clonotype was recovered from a man aged 18-30 years with HIV. The CDR3 nucleotides are TGTGCCAGTAGTATTCCCGGACTAGCGGGGGATGCAGATACGCAGTATTTT. It specifies CASSIPGLAGDADTQYF.